Each of the 28 T cell receptor beta chains below was sequenced from the same sample in a study of molecular identifiers for immune sequencing clone quantification. TCRdb re-called the PCR reads with MiXCR, one entry per CDR3 protein. Of roughly 300,000 distinct CDR3 sequences in the sample, over 20% were seen once. The sequenced material came from naive CD8+ T cells from blood, with Jurkat cell RNA spiked in. Subset: FACS-sorted CD8+CD4-CCR7+CD45RA+ naive T cells. All receptors derive from a human donor in good health. Some libraries in this study had Jurkat cell RNA spiked in.

This clonotype was detected ten times or more. The genes are TRBV12-3 or TRBV12-4 and TRBJ1-2; no firm D call. The CDR3 covers 17 residues. Deletions cut 6 bases from V and 4 bases from J, with 24 bases between. The CDR3 sequence is CASSESLEGFVGYGYTF. The CDR3 region has the DNA TGTGCCAGCAGCGAATCCCTGGAGGGTTTTGTAGGCTATGGCTACACCTTC.

This clonotype was counted many times. The rearrangement joins TRBV5-1 to TRBJ2-3; 9 nucleotides match TRBD1. There are 14 residues in the CDR3. J was trimmed by 5 bases and V by 4 bases; bases with no gene match: 5. CDR1 is SGHRS and CDR2 is YFSETQ in the germline V gene. The CDR3 reads CASSLGQGQDTQYF. The CDR3 DNA reads TGCGCCAGCAGCCTGGGACAGGGACAAGATACGCAGTATTTT.

This clonotype came up many times. This rearrangement joins TRBV6-2 or TRBV6-3 to TRBJ1-5; D not resolved. The CDR3 length is 14 residues. CDR1 and CDR2 from the germline V gene are MNHEY and SVGEGT. Trimming shortened V by 5 bases and J by 5 bases, and 13 bases separated the two germline ends. This CDR3 is CASSAGQTYQPQHF. CDR3 nucleotide sequence: TGTGCCAGCAGTGCGGGCCAAACCTATCAGCCCCAGCATTTT.

In the case of this clonotype: This may arise from a read error, as a much more abundant clone is one base away. This sequence joins TRBV7-9 and TRBJ2-7, with 9 bases identical to TRBD2. Germline V gene lookup returns CDR1 SEHNR and CDR2 FQNEAQ (reference sequence). The CDR3 extends over 16 amino acids. The V segment lost 5 bases and the J segment 4 bases; nucleotides outside the gene matches: 12. CDR3 in amino acids: CASSLVTSGGVYEQYF. The CDR3 DNA reads TGTGCCAGCAGCCTCGTGACTAGCGGAGGGGTATACGAGCAGTACTTC.

This chain joins TRBV19 and TRBJ1-1; a possible D gene is TRBD1 (5 bases). The CDR3 extends over 14 amino acids. The V end lost 7 bases, the J end lost 1 base, and 13 bases lay between the germline ends. From germline, CDR1 is LNHDA and CDR2 SQIVND (reference sequence). The CDR3 DNA reads as TGTGCCAGTAACCCCGGGACCCCGAACACTGAAGCTTTCTTT. It is translated as CASNPGTPNTEAFF.

This clonotype has only one observation. A clone one base away is much larger, so this may be a read error. The gene calls are TRBV7-2 and TRBJ2-5; 10 nucleotides agree with TRBD1. The CDR3 consists of 16 residues. J gave up 5 bases and V 7 bases, and 13 bases lay outside the gene matches. Germline loops: CDR1 SGHTA, CDR2 FQGNSA. The CDR3 DNA reads TGTGCCAGCAACGACTATATCGGACAGGGGGTGGAGACCCAGTACTTC. Protein: CASNDYIGQGVETQYF.

As to this clonotype: At one end, the junction sequence differs from germline, possibly due to a read error. CDR3: CASSPGAGVSPGEPFF. CDR3 in DNA: TGTGCCAGCAGCCCTGGGGCGGGAGTTAGTCCCGGGGAGCCGTTTTTT. The rearrangement links TRBV11-2 to TRBJ2-2; TRBD2 agrees at 7 bases. Germline CDR1 and CDR2: SGHAT and FQNNGV. This CDR3 has 16 residues.

At least ten counts were recorded for this clonotype. V is TRBV7-2 and J is TRBJ2-6; D possibly matches TRBD1 or TRBD2 (6 bases each). V was clipped by 7 bases and J by 0 bases, with 13 bases between them. This CDR3 comprises 16 residues. Looked up from germline, CDR1 is SGHTA and CDR2 is FQGNSA. CDR3 sequence (DNA): TGTGCCAGCATCACAGGGAGGAGCTCTGGGGCCAACGTCCTGACTTTC. Encoded protein: CASITGRSSGANVLTF.

The rearrangement joins TRBV30 to TRBJ1-3, with D unresolved. CDR3 length: 13 residues. Germline-derived CDR1 and CDR2 are GTSNPN and SVGIG (reference sequence). V was shortened by 5 bases and J by 0 bases, with 8 bases between the two germline ends. The CDR3 DNA reads TGTGCCTGGGCAGAGAACTCTGGAAACACCATATATTTT. It specifies CAWAENSGNTIYF.

At least ten counts were recorded for this clonotype. The chain links TRBV5-6 to TRBJ1-1, with D possibly TRBD1 on 5 matching bases. The V gene's germline CDR1 is SGHDT and CDR2 YYEEEE. The CDR3 is 12 residues long. Trimming left V 0 bases short and J 8 bases short, with 8 bases between. The CDR3 nucleotides are TGTGCCAGCAGCTTGGGAGACAGCGAAGCTTTCTTT. Amino acids: CASSLGDSEAFF.

This clonotype was counted only a few times. This chain connects TRBV11-2 to TRBJ2-3; TRBD2 matches 8 bases. This CDR3 is 17 amino acids long. Looked up from germline, CDR1 is SGHAT and CDR2 is FQNNGV. V trimming: 5 bases; J trimming: 4 bases; junction bases outside the gene matches: 14. The CDR3 is CASSRGVAGRGSDTQYF. The DNA of the CDR3 is TGTGCCAGCAGCCGGGGGGTAGCGGGACGGGGGTCAGATACGCAGTATTTT.

The table lists this clonotype with a few counts. The CDR3 reads CASSLAVHSDTQYF. The DNA for the CDR3 is TGTGCCAGCAGCTTAGCGGTTCATTCGGATACGCAGTATTTT. The chain has TRBV7-2 and TRBJ2-3; D unclear. V was cut by 0 bases and J by 6 bases, with 10 bases left in between. Looked up from germline, CDR1 is SGHTA and CDR2 is FQGNSA. This CDR3 has 14 residues.

This clonotype was seen once. A much larger clonotype is one base distant, so this may be a read error. This chain's CDR3 is CASSIVAGRTGELFF. DNA for the CDR3: TGTGCCAGTAGTATAGTGGCGGGGCGCACCGGGGAGCTGTTTTTT. The rearrangement uses TRBV19 and TRBJ2-2; possibly TRBD2 for D (6 bases). V was clipped by 1 base and J by 4 bases, with 10 bases between them. This CDR3 has 15 residues. The germline V gene has CDR1 LNHDA and CDR2 SQIVND (reference sequence).

In regard to this clonotype: It may be a read error: a sequence one base away is much more abundant. The chain has TRBV7-9 and TRBJ2-3; tentative D call: TRBD1 (5 bases). CDR3 length: 15 amino acids. Germline loops: CDR1 SEHNR, CDR2 FQNEAQ (reference sequence). This CDR3 is CASSLTQGPPDTLYF. CDR3 DNA: TGTGCCAGCAGCTTAACCCAGGGCCCCCCAGATACGCTGTATTTT.

The chain recombines TRBV19 with TRBJ2-7, with D tentatively TRBD2 (5 bases). The CDR3 totals 15 residues. V was trimmed by 6 bases and J by 4 bases, leaving 19 bases between them. Germline V gene sequence: CDR1 LNHDA, CDR2 SQIVND (reference sequence). The CDR3 sequence is CASSETGIGAYEQYF. CDR3 bases: TGTGCCAGTAGCGAAACCGGGATCGGTGCGTACGAGCAGTACTTC. Combining the CDR3 with reference TRBV19 and TRBJ2-7 gives the whole variable domain DGGITQSPKYLFRKEGQNVTLSCEQNLNHDAMYWYRQDPGQGLRLIYYSQIVNDFQKGDIAEGYSVSREKKESFPLTVTSAQKNPTAFYLCASSETGIGAYEQYFGPGTRLTVT.

This clonotype was picked up many times. The V gene is TRBV5-5, the J gene TRBJ2-3; 7 nucleotides line up with TRBD2. CDR3 length equals 15 residues. Germline values: CDR1 SGHKS, CDR2 YYEKEE (reference sequence). After removal of 3 bases from V and 3 bases from J, the junction contained 7 bases not matched to a gene. The CDR3 DNA is TGTGCCAGCAGCTCCGGGAGGCTGGGGACAGATACGCAGTATTTT. Its translation is CASSSGRLGTDTQYF.

This chain connects TRBV6-2 or TRBV6-3 to TRBJ2-3; 8 bases match TRBD2. Germline V gene sequence: CDR1 MNHEY, CDR2 SVGEGT. CDR3 length equals 15 residues. Unmatched junction bases numbered 5, after V lost 4 bases and J lost 2 bases. Here the CDR3 reads CASSLAGRVTDTQYF. The CDR3 bases are TGTGCCAGCAGTTTAGCGGGGAGAGTCACAGATACGCAGTATTTT.

The chain couples TRBV19 to TRBJ2-3, with unresolved D. The CDR3 runs 14 residues. V was pared by 3 bases and J by 4 bases, with 11 bases between. Per the germline V gene, CDR1 is LNHDA and CDR2 is SQIVND (reference sequence). DNA of the CDR3: TGTGCCAGTAGTATGTCAGACCTCGCAGATACGCAGTATTTT. Translation gives CASSMSDLADTQYF. Full variable domain (rest looked up from reference TRBV19 and TRBJ2-3): DGGITQSPKYLFRKEGQNVTLSCEQNLNHDAMYWYRQDPGQGLRLIYYSQIVNDFQKGDIAEGYSVSREKKESFPLTVTSAQKNPTAFYLCASSMSDLADTQYFGPGTRLTVL.

The sample holds many counts of this clonotype. The chain joins TRBV20-1 to TRBJ1-1; D not certain. This CDR3 is 16 amino acids long. V lost 0 bases and J 4 bases, leaving 18 bases between the germline ends. Germline CDR1 DFQATT, CDR2 SNEGSKA (reference sequence). As DNA, the CDR3 is TGCAGTGCTAGAGATACCCCCATGGGCCGGAGCACTGAAGCTTTCTTT. Protein product: CSARDTPMGRSTEAFF.

V is TRBV28 and J is TRBJ1-1, with 7 bases lining up with TRBD1. The CDR3 is 14 residues long. Trimming took 11 bases from V and 5 from J; bases not matched to a gene: 14. Germline loops: CDR1 MDHEN, CDR2 SYDVKM. The CDR3 coding sequence is TGTGCCTCCGGGGCAGGGGGAGGTTGGACTGAAGCTTTCTTT. This gives the protein CASGAGGGWTEAFF.

The sample holds one count of this clonotype. The CDR3: CASSFGGGGVEKLFF. CDR3 in DNA: TGTGCCAGCAGTTTTGGGGGGGGGGGCGTTGAAAAACTGTTTTTT. The chain recombines TRBV27 with TRBJ1-4, with D possibly TRBD1 on 6 matching bases. V shed 3 bases and J shed 7 bases, with 15 bases lying between them. Germline V gene data show CDR1 as MNHEY and CDR2 as SMNVEV (reference sequence). The CDR3 spans 15 residues.

Turning to this clonotype: A read error may explain this, as a much larger clone is one base away. The chain couples TRBV7-2 to TRBJ2-1; D call uncertain. V gave up 5 bases and J gave up 5 bases, with 19 bases separating them. Germline V gene lookup returns CDR1 SGHTA and CDR2 FQGNSA. The CDR3 has 16 amino acids. The CDR3 DNA reads TGTGCCAGCAGCCAAAACGCTTGGGCGATCGACAATGAGCAGTTCTTC. It codes for CASSQNAWAIDNEQFF.

The rearrangement uses TRBV7-6 and TRBJ2-7, with 10 bases matching TRBD2. CDR1 is SGHVS, CDR2 FNYEAQ, per germline. V lost 5 bases to trimming and J lost 3 bases; unmatched junction nucleotides: 10. CDR3 length equals 16 residues. CDR3 DNA: TGTGCCAGCAGCCCGGAGGCTAGCGGGGGACGCTACGAGCAGTACTTC. It translates to CASSPEASGGRYEQYF. Drawing the rest from reference TRBV7-6 and TRBJ2-7, the complete variable domain is GAGVSQSPRYKVTKRGQDVALRCDPISGHVSLYWYRQALGQGPEFLTYFNYEAQQDKSGLPNDRFSAERPEGSISTLTIQRTEQRDSAMYRCASSPEASGGRYEQYFGPGTRLTVT.

This clonotype was seen ten or more times. The rearrangement joins TRBV7-2 to TRBJ2-7, with D unresolved. CDR1 is SGHTA and CDR2 is FQGNSA in the germline V gene. The length of the CDR3 is 13 residues. Between the trimmed V and J ends, which lost 5 bases and 7 bases, there was a span of 15 bases. DNA of the CDR3: TGTGCCAGCAGCCCTTCGGTAGTTTGGGAGCAGTACTTC. Translating gives CASSPSVVWEQYF.

The sample holds many counts of this clonotype. The chain is built from TRBV7-9 and TRBJ2-3, with TRBD2 identical over 8 bases. CDR3 length equals 19 residues. V lost 5 bases and J lost 2; bases outside the gene matches: 18. Per germline, CDR1 SEHNR and CDR2 FQNEAQ (reference sequence). DNA of the CDR3: TGTGCCAGCAGCCCCACCGGCGGGAGGAGTCATCTGAACACAGATACGCAGTATTTT. This translates into CASSPTGGRSHLNTDTQYF.

This clonotype was found a few times. This rearrangement joins TRBV4-1 to TRBJ2-1, with TRBD2 matching over 12 bases. The junction had 4 bases not matched to a gene; V was cut back by 1 base and J by 3 bases. Germline V gene lookup returns CDR1 MGHRA and CDR2 YSYEKL. This CDR3 has 17 residues. CDR3 protein: CASSQGTSGAFYNEQFF. The CDR3 coding sequence is TGCGCCAGCAGCCAAGGGACTAGCGGGGCCTTCTACAATGAGCAGTTCTTC.

V and J are TRBV4-3 and TRBJ1-1; 10 bases are a match to TRBD1. The length of the CDR3 is 14 residues. The trim removed 4 bases at V and 6 bases at J, leaving 5 bases unmatched. Germline values: CDR1 LGHNA, CDR2 YSLEER. For the CDR3, the DNA is TGCGCCAGCAGCCCGGGACAGGGGATCGCTGAAGCTTTCTTT. Amino acid sequence: CASSPGQGIAEAFF.

In its sample, this clonotype was seen many times. This chain connects TRBV2 to TRBJ2-5, with D perhaps assigned TRBD1 or TRBD2 (5 bases each). V lost 5 bases, J lost 3 bases, and 22 bases lay in between. The CDR3 has 17 residues. The germline CDR1 and CDR2 sequences are SNHLY and FYNNEI. The DNA of the CDR3 is TGTGCCAGCAGTACTCTACCCTCCAAGGGACCTAAAGAGACCCAGTACTTC. Amino acids: CASSTLPSKGPKETQYF.